The 24 T cell receptor beta chains below come from one sample, sequenced in a study of response to subunit inactivated influenza vaccine. MiXCR, applied by TCRdb to the RT-PCR reads, yields one record per CDR3 protein. Here the sample spans about 480,000 distinct CDR3 sequences, 25% being singletons. Here the sequenced sample was CD4+ T cells sorted from PBMCs, taken around 5 days after vaccination. The receptor set was obtained from a man aged 50-60 years who received an inactivated influenza vaccine.

This chain joins TRBV27 and TRBJ2-2, with D maybe TRBD1 (6 bases). V lost 8 bases to trimming and J lost 1 base, with 14 bases between them. CDR3 length equals 15 residues. Germline V gene sequence: CDR1 MNHEY, CDR2 SMNVEV (reference sequence). CDR3 loop: CASGQGMMNTGELFF. The CDR3 region has the DNA TGTGCCAGCGGCCAGGGGATGATGAACACCGGGGAGCTGTTTTTT.

The V call is TRBV3-1, the J call TRBJ1-1; a weak D match, TRBD1 (5 bases). Germline V gene sequence: CDR1 LGHDT, CDR2 YNNKEL (reference sequence). V was shortened by 7 bases and J by 4 bases, with 10 bases between the two germline ends. The CDR3 is made up of 12 amino acids. The DNA of the CDR3 is TGTGCCAGCACCCGGGGGGGCACTGAAGCTTTCTTT. Its translation: CASTRGGTEAFF.

This clonotype was observed a few times. This sequence joins TRBV12-3 or TRBV12-4 and TRBJ2-2; perhaps TRBD2 as D (6 bases). The CDR3 totals 14 residues. With 8 bases removed from V and 3 bases from J, the gap between germline ends came to 13 bases. CDR3 protein: CASQPGVYTGELFF. CDR3 DNA sequence: TGTGCCAGCCAACCGGGGGTTTACACCGGGGAGCTGTTTTTT.

This clonotype was seen repeatedly, ten times or more. CDR3 nucleotides: TGTGCCAGCAGTTTGGGCGGGGAGCAGTTCTTC. Its protein is CASSLGGEQFF. The J gene is TRBJ2-1, the V gene TRBV7-2; D is possibly TRBD2 (5 bases). Trimming removed 6 bases from V and 10 bases from J, with 10 bases in between. CDR1 and CDR2 (germline): SGHTA, FQGNSA. There are 11 residues in the CDR3.

This clonotype was counted ten times or more. This chain links TRBV20-1 with TRBJ2-3; 13 bases are shared with TRBD2. This CDR3 comprises 18 residues. With V trimmed by 2 bases and J by 4 bases, 12 bases remained unmatched. Germline V gene lookup returns CDR1 DFQATT and CDR2 SNEGSKA (reference sequence). CDR3 in amino acids: CSARRTPTSGGAADTQYF. CDR3 in DNA: TGCAGTGCTAGACGAACCCCCACTAGCGGGGGGGCCGCAGATACGCAGTATTTT.

This clonotype was seen once. A single base separates this from a much larger clone, so it may be a read error. The gene calls are TRBV25-1 and TRBJ2-7; D tentatively reads TRBD1 or TRBD2 (5 bases each). The CDR3 extends over 13 amino acids. V was clipped by 6 bases and J by 2 bases, with 11 bases between them. Germline loops: CDR1 MGHDK, CDR2 SYGVNS. The CDR3 spells CASRAVGAYEQYF. CDR3 bases: TGTGCCAGCAGGGCTGTGGGGGCCTACGAGCAGTACTTC.

The table lists this clonotype with many counts. V usage is TRBV5-1 and J usage is TRBJ2-3; D gene unclear. There are 14 residues in the CDR3. The germline CDR1 and CDR2 sequences are SGHRS and YFSETQ. Trimming shortened V by 7 bases and J by 2 bases, and 14 bases separated the two germline ends. The CDR3 DNA reads as TGCGCCAGCTCTCTCCGACATCTCACAGATACGCAGTATTTT. Translated, it gives CASSLRHLTDTQYF.

The V gene is TRBV12-3 or TRBV12-4, the J gene TRBJ2-7; 7 bases are a match to TRBD1. The CDR3 is 12 amino acids. The trim removed 1 base at V and 12 bases at J, leaving 6 bases unmatched. CDR3 sequence reads: CASSLVPRDRYF. The CDR3 region has the DNA TGTGCCAGCAGTTTAGTGCCCCGGGACAGGTACTTC.

The genes are TRBV7-6 and TRBJ2-1, with 8 bases identical to TRBD1. This CDR3 contains 16 residues. CDR1 and CDR2 (germline): SGHVS, FNYEAQ. V gave up 4 bases and J gave up 8 bases; unmatched junction bases: 13. Here the CDR3 reads CASSSPPGQGIDEQFF. The DNA for the CDR3 is TGTGCCAGCAGCTCCCCCCCTGGACAGGGAATCGATGAGCAGTTCTTC. Filled out from reference TRBV7-6 and TRBJ2-1, the complete variable domain reads GAGVSQSPRYKVTKRGQDVALRCDPISGHVSLYWYRQALGQGPEFLTYFNYEAQQDKSGLPNDRFSAERPEGSISTLTIQRTEQRDSAMYRCASSSPPGQGIDEQFFGPGTRLTVL.

This chain uses TRBV3-1 with TRBJ2-4, with D perhaps being TRBD1 or TRBD2 (5 bases each). The length of the CDR3 is 15 residues. Germline CDR1 reads LGHDT; CDR2 reads YNNKEL (reference sequence). The germline V and J ends were trimmed by 4 bases and 3 bases, with 13 bases remaining between them. CDR3 sequence reads: CASSLRSGSKNIQYF. The CDR3 coding sequence is TGTGCCAGCAGCCTCCGATCAGGGAGCAAAAACATTCAGTACTTC. The full variable domain, rest sourced from reference TRBV3-1 and TRBJ2-4, is DTAVSQTPKYLVTQMGNDKSIKCEQNLGHDTMYWYKQDSKKFLKIMFSYNNKELIINETVPNRFSPKSPDKAHLNLHINSLELGDSAVYFCASSLRSGSKNIQYFGAGTRLSVL.

This clonotype appeared many times. The rearrangement links TRBV20-1 to TRBJ2-3; tentative D call: TRBD1 (6 bases). CDR3 length: 13 residues. Germline V gene data show CDR1 as DFQATT and CDR2 as SNEGSKA (reference sequence). V dropped 8 bases and J dropped 1 base, with 13 bases sitting between them. In DNA form, the CDR3 reads TGCAGTCCCGCGGACAGCCGCACAGATACGCAGTATTTT. This gives the protein CSPADSRTDTQYF.

This clonotype was detected only a few times. V is TRBV14 and J is TRBJ2-5, with a tentative D call TRBD2 (5 bases). V was pared by 1 base and J by 5 bases, with 11 bases between. Germline V gene sequence: CDR1 SGHDN, CDR2 FVKESK. The CDR3 contains 14 residues. The CDR3 DNA reads as TGTGCCAGCAGCCAAGCGCGGGCATTGGAGACCCAGTACTTC. Residues: CASSQARALETQYF.

This clonotype was seen more than once but under ten times. The chain joins TRBV20-1 to TRBJ2-3; D perhaps matches TRBD2 (6 bases). V lost 3 bases, J lost 2 bases, and 15 bases lay in between. The CDR3 contains 15 residues. CDR1 DFQATT and CDR2 SNEGSKA come from the germline V gene (reference sequence). The CDR3, as DNA: TGCAGTGCTAGTTTGATAGGGAGGAACACAGATACGCAGTATTTT. Protein: CSASLIGRNTDTQYF.

This clonotype occurred a few times. The chain joins TRBV18 to TRBJ2-5; no reliable D call. The V gene's germline CDR1 is KGHSH and CDR2 LQKENI. The CDR3 length is 16 residues. Trimming cost V 0 bases and J 1 base, with 12 bases left between them. CDR3 sequence reads: CASSPPLQTLQETQYF. The CDR3 bases are TGTGCCAGCTCACCACCTCTGCAGACCCTCCAAGAGACCCAGTACTTC.

In this sample, this clonotype turned up once. The chain links TRBV2 to TRBJ1-4, with TRBD1 matching over 8 bases. V lost 6 bases, J lost 5 bases, and 5 bases stayed unmatched. The germline V gene encodes CDR1 SNHLY and CDR2 FYNNEI. The CDR3 spans 14 residues. The CDR3 spells CASRDRGENEKLFF. The CDR3 bases are TGTGCCAGCAGAGACAGGGGAGAAAATGAAAAACTGTTTTTT.

This clonotype has a handful of counts. V is TRBV7-8 and J is TRBJ2-7; 10 bases are shared with TRBD2. J lost 1 base, V lost 6 bases, and 9 bases had no gene match. CDR1 SGHVS and CDR2 FQNEAQ come from the germline V gene. The CDR3 is 16 residues long. CDR3 residues: CASSALAGRLSYEQYF. For the CDR3, the DNA is TGTGCCAGCAGTGCACTAGCGGGGAGGCTATCCTACGAGCAGTACTTC.

The chain uses TRBV11-2 and TRBJ2-7; no definite D call. The V gene lost 1 base and the J gene lost 2 bases, with 12 bases spanning the gap. CDR1 is SGHAT and CDR2 is FQNNGV in the germline V gene. The CDR3 loop spans 15 amino acids. CDR3 in DNA: TGTGCCAGCAGCTTAGCCCACATGGGAACCTACGAGCAGTACTTC. This sequence encodes CASSLAHMGTYEQYF.

V and J are TRBV10-3 and TRBJ2-7, with TRBD2 matching over 12 bases. The V gene end was trimmed by 1 base and the J gene end by 3 bases; junction bases not matched to a gene: 1. CDR1 and CDR2 from the germline V gene are ENHRY and SYGVKD. The CDR3 contains 15 residues. CDR3 loop: CAISEWTSGDYEQYF. The CDR3 nucleotides read TGTGCCATCAGTGAGTGGACTAGCGGGGACTACGAGCAGTACTTC.

Many counts were recorded for this clonotype. The gene calls are TRBV20-1 and TRBJ2-7, with a weak D call TRBD1 (6 bases). The V gene's germline CDR1 is DFQATT and CDR2 SNEGSKA (reference sequence). There are 14 residues in the CDR3. V lost 7 bases to trimming and J lost 0 bases, with 16 bases between them. The CDR3 is CSVKDRLGSYEQYF. In nucleotides, the CDR3 is TGCAGTGTCAAGGACAGACTGGGCTCCTACGAGCAGTACTTC.

This clonotype was counted a few times. V gene TRBV20-1 combines with J gene TRBJ2-7; D is perhaps TRBD2 (6 bases). Germline V gene lookup returns CDR1 DFQATT and CDR2 SNEGSKA (reference sequence). V was pared by 7 bases and J by 7 bases, with 29 bases between. The CDR3 length is 16 residues. Here the CDR3 DNA reads TGCAGTGAAGACAGCGTAGCGGCCTCCTCCTCGGGGGAGCAGTACTTC. This encodes CSEDSVAASSSGEQYF.

This clonotype was seen a handful of times. The rearrangement uses TRBV5-1 and TRBJ2-5; D possibly uses TRBD1 or TRBD2 (5 bases each). This CDR3 comprises 15 residues. The V end was cut by 4 bases, the J end by 5 bases, with 18 bases between. The germline V gene has CDR1 SGHRS and CDR2 YFSETQ. The CDR3 nucleotides are TGCGCCAGCAGCCAGACGGTGCCCTGGGGGGAGACCCAGTACTTC. It translates to CASSQTVPWGETQYF.

This clonotype was recorded a few times. In nucleotides, the CDR3 is TGTGCCAGCAGCTTATTTCTGAGCGGGGAGCTGTTTTTT. Translated: CASSLFLSGELFF. The chain is built from TRBV7-2 and TRBJ2-2; D remains unclear. The CDR3 contains 13 residues. The V gene's germline CDR1 is SGHTA and CDR2 FQGNSA. Trimming removed 2 bases at V and 7 bases at J, with 8 bases between.

This clonotype was seen a handful of times. The chain combines TRBV12-3 or TRBV12-4 with TRBJ2-3; 8 bases are a match to TRBD1. The CDR3 loop spans 16 amino acids. V was pared by 0 bases and J by 4 bases, with 6 bases of the junction left unmatched. Written as DNA, the CDR3 is TGTGCCAGCAGTTTAGCGCCAGGACAGGGCGCAGATACGCAGTATTTT. Residues: CASSLAPGQGADTQYF.

This clonotype was detected a few times. DNA of the CDR3: TGTGCCAGCAGATTAGCGGAGTACAATGAGCAGTTCTTC. Translation gives CASRLAEYNEQFF. This chain uses TRBV27 with TRBJ2-1, with TRBD2 as a possible D gene (6 bases). The length of the CDR3 is 13 residues. V lost 6 bases, J lost 4 bases, and 10 bases lay in between. CDR1 is MNHEY and CDR2 is SMNVEV in the germline V gene (reference sequence).